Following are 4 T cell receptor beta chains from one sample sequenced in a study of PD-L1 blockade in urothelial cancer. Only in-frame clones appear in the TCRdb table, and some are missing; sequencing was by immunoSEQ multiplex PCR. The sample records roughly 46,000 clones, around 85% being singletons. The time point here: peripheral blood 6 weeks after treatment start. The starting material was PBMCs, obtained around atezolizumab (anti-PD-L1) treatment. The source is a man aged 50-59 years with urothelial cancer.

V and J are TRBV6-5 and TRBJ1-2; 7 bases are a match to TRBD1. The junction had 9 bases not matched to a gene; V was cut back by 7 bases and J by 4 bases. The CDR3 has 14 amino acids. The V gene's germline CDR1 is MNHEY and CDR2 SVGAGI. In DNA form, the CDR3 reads TGTGCCAGCAATGAACAGGGGAGGAGCTATGGCTACACCTTC. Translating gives CASNEQGRSYGYTF.

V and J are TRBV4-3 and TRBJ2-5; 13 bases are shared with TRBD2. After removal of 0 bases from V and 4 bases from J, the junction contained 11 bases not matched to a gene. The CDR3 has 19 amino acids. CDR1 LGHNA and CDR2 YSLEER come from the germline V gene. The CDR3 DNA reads TGCGCCAGCAGCCAAGAGCCCAGGACTAGCGGGAGTTACAGAGAGACCCAGTACTTC. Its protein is CASSQEPRTSGSYRETQYF.

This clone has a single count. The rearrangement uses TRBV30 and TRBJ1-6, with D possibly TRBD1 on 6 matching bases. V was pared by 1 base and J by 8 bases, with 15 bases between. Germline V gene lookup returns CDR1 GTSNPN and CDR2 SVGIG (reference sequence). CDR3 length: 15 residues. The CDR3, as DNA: TGTGCCTGGAGTGGCGCCGGGGGGCCAGATTCACCCCTCCACTTT. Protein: CAWSGAGGPDSPLHF. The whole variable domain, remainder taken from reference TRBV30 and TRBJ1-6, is SQTIHQWPATLVQPVGSPLSLECTVEGTSNPNLYWYRQAAGRGLQLLFYSVGIGQISSEVPQNLSASRPQDRQFILSSKKLLLSDSGFYLCAWSGAGGPDSPLHFGNGTRLTVT.

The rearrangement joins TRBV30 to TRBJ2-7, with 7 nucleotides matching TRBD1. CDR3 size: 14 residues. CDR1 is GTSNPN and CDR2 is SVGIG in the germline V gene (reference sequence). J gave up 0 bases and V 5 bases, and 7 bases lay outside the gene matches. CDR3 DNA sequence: TGTGCCTGGGACTCGACAGGGAGCTCCTACGAGCAGTACTTC. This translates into CAWDSTGSSYEQYF.